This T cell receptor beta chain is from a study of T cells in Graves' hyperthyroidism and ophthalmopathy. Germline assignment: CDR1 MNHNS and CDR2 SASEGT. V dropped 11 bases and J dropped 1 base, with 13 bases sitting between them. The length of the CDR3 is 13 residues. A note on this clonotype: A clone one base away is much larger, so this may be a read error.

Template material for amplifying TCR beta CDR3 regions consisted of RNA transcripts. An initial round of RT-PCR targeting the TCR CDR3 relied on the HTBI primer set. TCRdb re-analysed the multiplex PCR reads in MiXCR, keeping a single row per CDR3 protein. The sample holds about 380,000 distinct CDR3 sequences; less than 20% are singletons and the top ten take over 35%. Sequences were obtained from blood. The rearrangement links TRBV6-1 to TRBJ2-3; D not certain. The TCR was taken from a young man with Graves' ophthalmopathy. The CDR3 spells CAVKGRGTDTQYF. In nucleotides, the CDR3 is TGTGCCGTAAAGGGTAGGGGCACAGATACGCAGTATTTT.